The following is a TCR beta chain sequence with its context. In the original workflow: Reference gene primers were amplified, and this amplification served to estimate nucleated cell counts. The repertoire was sequenced with immunoSEQ multiplex PCR; TCRdb's copy has only in-frame clones and lacks some. V, J and clone size reflect that table, while D and trimming were determined from the DNA. The sample consists of over 65,000 clones, approximately 87% of them appearing once. This sample is drawn from a study of blood T cell repertoires in COVID-19. Study as a whole: From the United States, Italy and Spain came samples of acute and convalescent COVID-19. T cells, B-cell-depleted T cells, or PBMCs supplied cDNA or gDNA.

The length of the CDR3 is 15 residues. Germline lookup yields CDR1 SEHNR and CDR2 FQNEAQ (reference sequence). V shed 1 base and J shed 7 bases, with 16 bases lying between them. The material sequenced was peripheral blood. The chain joins TRBV7-9 to TRBJ1-1, with D perhaps matching TRBD1 (5 bases). This receptor was obtained from a human donor in a cohort sampled during active COVID-19. CDR3 sequence reads: CASSLEGARTDEAFF. The CDR3 region has the DNA TGTGCCAGCAGCTTAGAAGGGGCGAGGACCGATGAAGCTTTCTTT.